What follows is one T cell receptor (beta chain) and its context. Its antigen remains unidentified. This sample is drawn from a study of monozygotic twins with inflammatory bowel disease. Study-level results: Telling different T cell subtypes apart from each other was not possible. Lower sharing of clonotypes with other individuals was seen in IBD patients than in healthy twins. This was most marked in patients showing signs of disease activity.

This CDR3 is built from 15 residues. Germline-derived CDR1 and CDR2 are MGHRA and YSYEKL. For both chains, the TCRalpha and TCRbeta cDNA went through two nested PCRs of approximately 16 and 10 cycles. TCRdb re-called the 5' RACE reads and shows each CDR3 protein once, DNA omitted. In all, the sample yields 300,000 to 400,000 distinct CDR3 sequences. The sequenced material came from blood. This TCR was sampled from a human donor with ulcerative colitis or Crohn's disease, or a healthy co-twin of an affected twin (not recorded which). The rearrangement joins TRBV4-1 to TRBJ1-2; as DNA is missing, the TRBD1 call by TCRdb cannot be tested. The CDR3 spells CASSSYTDRGWGYTF.